This T cell receptor (beta chain) was recovered during a study of blood T cell repertoires in COVID-19. Original handling: Nucleated cell counts were estimated from reference gene primer amplification. Produced via immunoSEQ multiplex PCR; TCRdb's table is partial and in-frame only. V and J calls and clone size are as listed in that table; D and trimming were resolved from the DNA. The sample has approximately 220,000 clones; about nine tenths are singletons. Participants reported their clinical history, and cohort assignment relied on those reports. The source is a woman aged 25 to 39 with acute COVID-19. Sequencing used PBMCs or T cells enriched from blood (not recorded which).

The CDR3 is CASSLQAGGSYEQYF. DNA for the CDR3: TGTGCCAGCTCACTACAAGCGGGGGGTTCCTACGAGCAGTACTTC. The V gene is TRBV18, the J gene TRBJ2-7, with 9 bases matching TRBD2. This CDR3 is 15 amino acids long. Germline CDR1 is KGHSH and CDR2 is LQKENI. V lost 4 bases, J lost 1 base, and 5 bases stayed unmatched.